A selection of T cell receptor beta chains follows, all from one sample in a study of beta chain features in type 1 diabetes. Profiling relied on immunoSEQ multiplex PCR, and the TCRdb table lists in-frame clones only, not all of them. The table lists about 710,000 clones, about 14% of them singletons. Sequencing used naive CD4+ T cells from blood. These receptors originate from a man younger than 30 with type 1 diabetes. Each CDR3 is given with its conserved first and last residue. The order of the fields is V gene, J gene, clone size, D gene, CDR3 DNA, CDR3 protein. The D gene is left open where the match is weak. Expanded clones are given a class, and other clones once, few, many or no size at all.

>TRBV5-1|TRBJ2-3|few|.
TGCGCCAGCAGCTTCCAGGTAGATACGCAGTATTTT
CASSFQVDTQYF
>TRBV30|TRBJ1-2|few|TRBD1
TGTGCCTGGAGCGCTTCCGGGACAGGGTATAACTATGGCTACACCTTC
CAWSASGTGYNYGYTF
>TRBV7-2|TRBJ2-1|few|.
TGTGCCAGCAGCTTAAGGGCGGGAACAGGCCTGGTACTCTTC
CASSLRAGTGLVLF
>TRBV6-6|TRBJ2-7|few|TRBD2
TGTGCCAGCAGTTACTCCGGGACTAGCGGGGACTACGAGCAGTACTTC
CASSYSGTSGDYEQYF
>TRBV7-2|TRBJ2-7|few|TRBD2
TGTGCCAGCAGCTTAAGCGGGGGGAACTACGAGCAGTACTTC
CASSLSGGNYEQYF
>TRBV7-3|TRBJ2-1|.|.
TGTGCCAGCAGTCTTCAGGGGTCCTCAGGGCAGTTCTTC
CASSLQGSSGQFF
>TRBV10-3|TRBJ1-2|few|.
TGTGCCATCAGTGCCGCCAGCCAGAGGGGAGGCTATGGCTACACCTTC
CAISAASQRGGYGYTF
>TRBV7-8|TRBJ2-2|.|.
TGTGCCGGACGTTCGCCGGCGAACGCTTACGGGGAGCTGTTTTTT
CAGRSPANAYGELFF
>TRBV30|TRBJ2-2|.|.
TGTGCCTGGGCCCCCGATCACAACACCGGGGAGCTGTTTTTT
CAWAPDHNTGELFF
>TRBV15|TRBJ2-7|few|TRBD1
TGTGCCACCAGCAGGCCAGGGGGCTTTAGCTCCTACGAGCAGTACTTC
CATSRPGGFSSYEQYF
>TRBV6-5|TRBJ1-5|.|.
TGTGCCAGCAGTTACTCGAAGGCATATAGCAATCAGCCCCAGCATTTT
CASSYSKAYSNQPQHF
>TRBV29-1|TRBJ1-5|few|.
TGCAGCGTTAGTGGGTGTAGGAATCAGCCCCAGCATTTT
CSVSGCRNQPQHF
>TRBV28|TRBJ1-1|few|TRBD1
TGTGCCAGCAGTTTAATGGGACAGCTTATGAACACTGAAGCTTTCTTT
CASSLMGQLMNTEAFF
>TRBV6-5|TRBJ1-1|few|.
TGTGCCAGCAGTTACTCGACAGGAAACACTGAAGCTTTCTTT
CASSYSTGNTEAFF
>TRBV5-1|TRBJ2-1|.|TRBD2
TGCGCCAGCAGCTTGGTAGCGGGAGGACCCAATGAGCAGTTCTTC
CASSLVAGGPNEQFF
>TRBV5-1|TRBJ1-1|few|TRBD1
TGCGCCAGCAGCGACGGAGACAGGGTGGACACTGAAGCTTTCTTT
CASSDGDRVDTEAFF
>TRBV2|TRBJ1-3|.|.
TGTGCCAGCAGTATCAGGGATCCGACTGGAAACACCATATATTTT
CASSIRDPTGNTIYF
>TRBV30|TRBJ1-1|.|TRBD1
TGTGCCTGGAGTGTAAGGGATCCGGGACAGGGTACCCTTGGCACTGAAGCTTTCTTT
CAWSVRDPGQGTLGTEAFF
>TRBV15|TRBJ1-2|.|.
TGTGCCACCAGCTCGACGAAGGACGCTAACTATGGCTACACCTTC
CATSSTKDANYGYTF
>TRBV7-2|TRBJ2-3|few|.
TGTGCCAGCAGCCAGTGGACAGACCAGGATACGCAGTATTTT
CASSQWTDQDTQYF
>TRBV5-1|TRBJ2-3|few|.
TGCGCCAGCAGCCAACCCGGTGCAGATACGCAGTATTTT
CASSQPGADTQYF
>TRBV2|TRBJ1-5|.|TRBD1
TGTGCCAGCAATGATAGGACAGGTCATCAGCCCCAGCATTTT
CASNDRTGHQPQHF
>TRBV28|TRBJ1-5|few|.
TGTGCCAGCAGTTTAGGCAGCCCAATTCAGCCCCAGCATTTT
CASSLGSPIQPQHF
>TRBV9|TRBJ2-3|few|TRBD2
TGTGCCAGCAGCGTAGGGATGGCGGGAGGTGCAGATACGCAGTATTTT
CASSVGMAGGADTQYF
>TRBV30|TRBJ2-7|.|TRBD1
TGTGCCAGAACACGCCGGGACAGACACTACGAGCAGTACTTC
CARTRRDRHYEQYF
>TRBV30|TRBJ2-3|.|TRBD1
TGTGCCTGGAGTCCCGGACAGGGGGGTACAGATACGCAGTATTTT
CAWSPGQGGTDTQYF
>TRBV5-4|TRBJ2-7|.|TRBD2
TGTGCCAGCTCTGCGGATGGGACTAGCTTTATCGAGAAGTACTTC
CASSADGTSFIEKYF
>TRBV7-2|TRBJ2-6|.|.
TGTGCCAGCTGCTTAGGGAGGGCAGGGGGCTTCTCTGGGGCCAACGTCCTGACTTTC
CASCLGRAGGFSGANVLTF
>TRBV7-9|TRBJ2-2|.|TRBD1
TGTGCCAGCAGATTATCCGGGACAGCCGGGGAGCTGTTTTTT
CASRLSGTAGELFF
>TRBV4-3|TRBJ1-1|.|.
TGCGCCAGCAGCCAAGATCCGGGGGTCACTGAAGCTTTCTTT
CASSQDPGVTEAFF
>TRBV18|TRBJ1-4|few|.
TGTGCCAGCTCACCCCAGGAGGGGACCCTGGGAAAACTGTTTTTT
CASSPQEGTLGKLFF
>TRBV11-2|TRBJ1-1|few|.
TGTGCCAGCAGCTACCCGACGGAGAACACTGAAGCTTTCTTT
CASSYPTENTEAFF
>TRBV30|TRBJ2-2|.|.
TGTGCCTGGAGTAAAGGACGGACTCCTTTCGTGGACACCGGGGAGCTGTTTTTT
CAWSKGRTPFVDTGELFF
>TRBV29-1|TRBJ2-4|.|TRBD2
TGCAGCGCCCCGTTGGGAGGGCGAAACATTCAGTACTTC
CSAPLGGRNIQYF
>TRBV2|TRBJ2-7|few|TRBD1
TGTGCCAGCAGGGCCGTTGACAGGGGGCTCCACGAGCAGTACTTC
CASRAVDRGLHEQYF
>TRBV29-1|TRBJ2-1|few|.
TGCAGCGTCAAGGGTTACAATGAGCAGTTCTTC
CSVKGYNEQFF
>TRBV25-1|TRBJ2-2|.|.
TGTGCCAGCAGTAGTACAGGGACTACCGGGGAGCTGTTTTTT
CASSSTGTTGELFF
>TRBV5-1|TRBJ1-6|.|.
TGCGCCAGCAAGGCCGGACAAGGGCCCTATAATTCACCCCTCCACTTT
CASKAGQGPYNSPLHF
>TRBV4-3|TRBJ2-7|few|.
TGCGCCAGCAGCCAAGATCACCCCCCGTACGAGCAGTACTTC
CASSQDHPPYEQYF
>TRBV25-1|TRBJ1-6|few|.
TGTGCCAGCCTAGGGCAGCAGCTTAATTCACCCCTCCACTTT
CASLGQQLNSPLHF
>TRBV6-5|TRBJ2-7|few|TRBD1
TGTGCCAGCAGTTACGGGGACAGCCCCTACGAGCAGTACTTC
CASSYGDSPYEQYF
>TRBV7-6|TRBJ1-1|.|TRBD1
TGTGCCAGCAGCCTCATGACAGGGGCTACGAACACTGAAGCTTTCTTT
CASSLMTGATNTEAFF
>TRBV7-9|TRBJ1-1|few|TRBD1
TGTGCCAGCAGGGCTACAGGGGGCGATGAAGCTTTCTTT
CASRATGGDEAFF
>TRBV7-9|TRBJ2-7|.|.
TGTGCCACCGGCCGCGAGTACGAGCAGTACTTC
CATGREYEQYF
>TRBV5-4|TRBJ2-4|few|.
TGTGCCAGCAGCTTGACACGCTCGAAAAACATTCAGTACTTC
CASSLTRSKNIQYF
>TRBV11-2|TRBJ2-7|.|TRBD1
TGTGCCAGCAGCTTAAGTATGGTCAGGGGGCGTTACGAGCAGTACTTC
CASSLSMVRGRYEQYF
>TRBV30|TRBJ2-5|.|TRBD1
TGTGCCTGGTCCCCCGGGACAGGGGGCGGCGAGACCCAGTACTTC
CAWSPGTGGGETQYF
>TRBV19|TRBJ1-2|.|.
TGTGCCAGTACAATGGACAGTGGAGACTATGGCTACACCTTC
CASTMDSGDYGYTF
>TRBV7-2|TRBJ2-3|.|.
TGTGCCAGCAGCTTAGATCTGCCCGATACGCAGTATTTT
CASSLDLPDTQYF
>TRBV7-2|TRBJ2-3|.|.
TGTGCCAGCAGCTTGGAAATTGGGGTGGATACGCAGTATTTT
CASSLEIGVDTQYF
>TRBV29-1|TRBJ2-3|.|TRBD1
TGCAGCGTTGACAGGGGGACAGATACGCAGTATTTT
CSVDRGTDTQYF
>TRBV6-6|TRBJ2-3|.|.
TGTGCCAGCAGTTCCACAGGAGGGAGCACAGATACGCAGTATTTT
CASSSTGGSTDTQYF
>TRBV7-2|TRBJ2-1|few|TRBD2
TGTGCCAGCAGTACAACTAGCGGGGGGACTGAGCAGTTCTTC
CASSTTSGGTEQFF
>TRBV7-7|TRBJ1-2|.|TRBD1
TGTGCTAGCAGCTCCCGGACCCGACAGGGCTTCTATGGCTACACCTTC
CASSSRTRQGFYGYTF
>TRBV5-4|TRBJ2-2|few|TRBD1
TGTGCCAGCAGCTCCCTGGACAGGGGGCAAGGGGAGCTGTTTTTT
CASSSLDRGQGELFF
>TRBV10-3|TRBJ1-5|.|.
TGTGCCATCAGCCAGGGCGATCAGCCCCAGCATTTT
CAISQGDQPQHF
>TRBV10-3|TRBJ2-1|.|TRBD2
TGTGCCATCAGTCCGGGACTAGCGTCCAATGAGCAGTTCTTC
CAISPGLASNEQFF
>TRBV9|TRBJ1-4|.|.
TGTGCCAGCAGCGCCCGGTTAGGACGGGCAACTAATGAAAAACTGTTTTTT
CASSARLGRATNEKLFF
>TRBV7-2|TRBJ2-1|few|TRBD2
TGTGCCAGCAGCTTATATGGCGGGGGTAGCTCCTACAATGAGCAGTTCTTC
CASSLYGGGSSYNEQFF